The 11 T cell receptor beta chains below all came from one sample that was sequenced in a study of control samples from healthy donors and cancer patients. Libraries were prepared by immunoSEQ multiplex PCR; TCRdb keeps only in-frame clonotypes and omits some of them. Here the sample spans under 200,000 clones, roughly 89% being singletons. The sequenced sample was blood. These TCRs come from a woman in her thirties in good health.

This chain connects TRBV4-1 to TRBJ1-3; 7 nucleotides match TRBD1. The CDR3 consists of 11 residues. The V gene end was trimmed by 1 base and the J gene end by 12 bases; junction bases not matched to a gene: 0. Germline V lookup: CDR1 MGHRA, CDR2 YSYEKL. The CDR3 nucleotides read TGCGCCAGCAGCCAAGGACAGGGCATATATTTT. Translating gives CASSQGQGIYF.

The J gene is TRBJ2-1, the V gene TRBV6-2 or TRBV6-3, with TRBD2 identical over 13 bases. V lost 5 bases and J lost 5; bases outside the gene matches: 3. Germline V lookup: CDR1 MNHEY, CDR2 SVGEGT. This CDR3 contains 15 residues. CDR3 DNA sequence: TGTGCCAGCAGTAAGGGGACTAGCGGGAACAATGAGCAGTTCTTC. This gives the protein CASSKGTSGNNEQFF.

The chain has TRBV25-1 and TRBJ1-2; 9 nucleotides match TRBD1. CDR1 is MGHDK and CDR2 is SYGVNS in the germline V gene. With V trimmed by 4 bases and J by 7 bases, 10 bases remained unmatched. The CDR3 runs to 15 residues. CDR3 region: CASSGAPGQGIGYTF. CDR3 coding DNA: TGTGCCAGCAGTGGGGCCCCGGGACAGGGTATTGGCTACACCTTC.

The V call is TRBV6-1, the J call TRBJ1-6, with a weak D call TRBD1 (5 bases). Germline CDR1 reads MNHNS; CDR2 reads SASEGT. Trimming took 3 bases from V and 5 from J, leaving 11 bases between them. CDR3 length: 15 residues. CDR3 loop: CASSEGGNNNSPLHF. The CDR3, as DNA: TGTGCCAGCAGTGAGGGGGGTAATAATAATTCACCCCTCCACTTT.

This clone occurred once. This rearrangement joins TRBV18 to TRBJ1-2, with no clear D. V lost 0 bases, J lost 4 bases, and 9 bases lay in between. CDR1 and CDR2 from the germline V gene are KGHSH and LQKENI. The CDR3 extends over 14 amino acids. Here the CDR3 reads CASSPPTTSYGYTF. The CDR3 DNA reads TGTGCCAGCTCACCACCGACGACCTCCTATGGCTACACCTTC.

Only one count was recorded for this clone. The chain carries TRBV30 and TRBJ2-5, with a tentative D call TRBD2 (6 bases). V lost 5 bases, J lost 5 bases, and 6 bases lay in between. Germline CDR1 and CDR2: GTSNPN and SVGIG (reference sequence). This CDR3 spans 10 amino acids. For the CDR3, the DNA is TGTGCCTGGGGGGGGGAGACCCAGTACTTC. Amino acid sequence: CAWGGETQYF.

The CDR3 reads CASLYATNEKLFF. The CDR3 DNA is TGTGCCAGCCTTTATGCAACTAATGAAAAACTGTTTTTT. V and J are TRBV2 and TRBJ1-4, with D unresolved. The CDR3 contains 13 residues. Deletions cut 8 bases from V and 0 bases from J, with 7 bases between. Germline values: CDR1 SNHLY, CDR2 FYNNEI.

This chain links TRBV7-6 with TRBJ2-1; D not resolved. The CDR3 extends over 12 amino acids. Deletions cut 5 bases from V and 6 bases from J, with 8 bases between. Germline CDR1 and CDR2: SGHVS and FNYEAQ. Written as DNA, the CDR3 is TGTGCCAGCAGCCACTACACCAATGAGCAGTTCTTC. Translated, it gives CASSHYTNEQFF. Full variable domain (remainder filled in from reference TRBV7-6 and TRBJ2-1): GAGVSQSPRYKVTKRGQDVALRCDPISGHVSLYWYRQALGQGPEFLTYFNYEAQQDKSGLPNDRFSAERPEGSISTLTIQRTEQRDSAMYRCASSHYTNEQFFGPGTRLTVL.

The V gene is TRBV2, the J gene TRBJ1-5; tentative D call: TRBD1 (5 bases). Germline CDR1 reads SNHLY; CDR2 reads FYNNEI. There are 14 residues in the CDR3. The V end was cut by 8 bases, the J end by 0 bases, with 11 bases between. DNA for the CDR3: TGTGCCAGCCAAGGGGTAGATAGCAATCAGCCCCAGCATTTT. Translating gives CASQGVDSNQPQHF.

The V and J genes are TRBV6-5 and TRBJ1-3; 8 bases agree with TRBD1. With 6 bases clipped from V and 4 bases from J, the junction kept 5 bases outside the gene matches. The CDR3 is 14 residues long. Looked up from germline, CDR1 is MNHEY and CDR2 is SVGAGI. The chain's CDR3 is CASRPTGGGNTIYF. CDR3 bases: TGTGCCAGCAGACCTACAGGGGGAGGAAACACCATATATTTT.

The chain uses TRBV5-5 and TRBJ2-1; 11 positions match TRBD2. V trimming: 0 bases; J trimming: 7 bases; junction bases outside the gene matches: 6. Per germline, CDR1 SGHKS and CDR2 YYEKEE (reference sequence). The CDR3 length is 16 residues. The CDR3 loop reads CASSLGLAGGINEQFF. The CDR3 DNA reads TGTGCCAGCAGCTTGGGGCTAGCGGGGGGTATTAATGAGCAGTTCTTC.